These T cell receptor beta chains were read from a single sample in a study of T cell responses to AZD1222 COVID-19 vaccine. Sequencing used immunoSEQ multiplex PCR; TCRdb keeps in-frame clones, though not all of them. The data hold under 200,000 clones, with almost 95% observed a single time. This specimen consisted of peripheral blood, obtained on day 0 of AZD1222 vaccination. The origin of the receptors is an adult in good health. Both conserved end residues are part of each CDR3. Each record gives: J gene, V gene, D gene, clone size, CDR3 DNA, CDR3 protein. The D gene is left open where the match is weak. Expanded clones are given a class, and other clones once, few, many or no size at all.

j_gene: TRBJ2-7; v_gene: TRBV7-2; d_gene: TRBD1; abundance: once; CDR3nt: TGTGCCAGCAGCCTCCGACAGGGGTCATACGAGCAGTACTTC; CDR3aa: CASSLRQGSYEQYF
j_gene: TRBJ1-1; v_gene: TRBV5-1; d_gene: NA; abundance: NA; CDR3nt: TGCGCCAGCAGCTTGGGTGCCCAGGGTCGATACACTGAAGCTTTCTTT; CDR3aa: CASSLGAQGRYTEAFF
j_gene: TRBJ1-5; v_gene: TRBV30; d_gene: NA; abundance: NA; CDR3nt: TGTGCCTGGAGTGTATTTGGGATTAGCAATCAGCCCCAGCATTTT; CDR3aa: CAWSVFGISNQPQHF
j_gene: TRBJ2-5; v_gene: TRBV5-6; d_gene: TRBD1; abundance: NA; CDR3nt: TGTGCCAGCAGCTTGCGGACAGGGCGGGAGACCCAGTACTTC; CDR3aa: CASSLRTGRETQYF
j_gene: TRBJ2-5; v_gene: TRBV11-2; d_gene: TRBD2; abundance: NA; CDR3nt: TGTGCCAGCAGCTTAGCGCTAGCGGCTCAAGAGACCCAGTACTTC; CDR3aa: CASSLALAAQETQYF
j_gene: TRBJ2-1; v_gene: TRBV5-1; d_gene: TRBD2; abundance: once; CDR3nt: TGCGCCAGCAGGGTCCCGGGACTAGCGGGGGCGGGTTACAATGAGCAGTTCTTC; CDR3aa: CASRVPGLAGAGYNEQFF
j_gene: TRBJ1-2; v_gene: TRBV19; d_gene: NA; abundance: NA; CDR3nt: TGTGCCAGTAGTTCCCTCCCTAACTATGGCTACACCTTC; CDR3aa: CASSSLPNYGYTF
j_gene: TRBJ2-1; v_gene: TRBV25-1; d_gene: NA; abundance: NA; CDR3nt: TGTGCCAGCAGTGGGTTAGCGGCAGCCTACAATGAGCAGTTCTTC; CDR3aa: CASSGLAAAYNEQFF
j_gene: TRBJ1-1; v_gene: TRBV27; d_gene: TRBD1; abundance: NA; CDR3nt: TGTGCCAGCAGGCATAGGACAGGTTCCATGGACACTGAAGCTTTCTTT; CDR3aa: CASRHRTGSMDTEAFF
j_gene: TRBJ2-7; v_gene: TRBV6-5; d_gene: NA; abundance: NA; CDR3nt: TGTGCCAGCAGTTACTTCGCCGCAGCTAAATACGAGCAGTACTTC; CDR3aa: CASSYFAAAKYEQYF
j_gene: TRBJ2-3; v_gene: TRBV27; d_gene: NA; abundance: NA; CDR3nt: TGTGCCAGCAGCACACGGACCGGCACAGATACGCAGTATTTT; CDR3aa: CASSTRTGTDTQYF
j_gene: TRBJ2-2; v_gene: TRBV5-1; d_gene: NA; abundance: NA; CDR3nt: TGCGCCAGCAGCTCCTCAGGGGACGAAGGCACCGGGGAGCTGTTTTTT; CDR3aa: CASSSSGDEGTGELFF
j_gene: TRBJ1-2; v_gene: TRBV3-1/TRBV3-2; d_gene: NA; abundance: few; CDR3nt: TGTGCCAGCAGCCCCTACATCGAATCTAACTATGGCTACACCTTC; CDR3aa: CASSPYIESNYGYTF
j_gene: TRBJ1-1; v_gene: TRBV28; d_gene: NA; abundance: NA; CDR3nt: TGTGCCAGCAGTACCCCGCCGCAGTTCGAAGCTTTCTTT; CDR3aa: CASSTPPQFEAFF
j_gene: TRBJ1-3; v_gene: TRBV23-1; d_gene: NA; abundance: once; CDR3nt: TGCGCCAGCAGCCTGGACAGTGGAAACACCATATATTTT; CDR3aa: CASSLDSGNTIYF
j_gene: TRBJ2-7; v_gene: TRBV6-5; d_gene: NA; abundance: NA; CDR3nt: TGTGCCAGCAGCGTGTCTTACGAGCAGTACTTC; CDR3aa: CASSVSYEQYF
j_gene: TRBJ2-6; v_gene: TRBV19; d_gene: TRBD2; abundance: NA; CDR3nt: TGTGCCAGTAACCGTCCTGGGCTAGCGGTTAGCTCTGGGGCCAACGTCCTGACTTTC; CDR3aa: CASNRPGLAVSSGANVLTF
j_gene: TRBJ2-7; v_gene: TRBV6-2/TRBV6-3; d_gene: NA; abundance: NA; CDR3nt: TGTGCCAGCAGTACCTTTGCCCGATACGAGCAGTACTTC; CDR3aa: CASSTFARYEQYF
j_gene: TRBJ2-7; v_gene: TRBV2; d_gene: NA; abundance: few; CDR3nt: TGTGCCAGCCGAGGTTACGATTACGAGCAGTACTTC; CDR3aa: CASRGYDYEQYF
j_gene: TRBJ2-1; v_gene: TRBV24-1; d_gene: TRBD2; abundance: NA; CDR3nt: TGTGCCACCAGTGACCGAGGACTAGCGGGAGAGAGCGATGAGCAGTTCTTC; CDR3aa: CATSDRGLAGESDEQFF